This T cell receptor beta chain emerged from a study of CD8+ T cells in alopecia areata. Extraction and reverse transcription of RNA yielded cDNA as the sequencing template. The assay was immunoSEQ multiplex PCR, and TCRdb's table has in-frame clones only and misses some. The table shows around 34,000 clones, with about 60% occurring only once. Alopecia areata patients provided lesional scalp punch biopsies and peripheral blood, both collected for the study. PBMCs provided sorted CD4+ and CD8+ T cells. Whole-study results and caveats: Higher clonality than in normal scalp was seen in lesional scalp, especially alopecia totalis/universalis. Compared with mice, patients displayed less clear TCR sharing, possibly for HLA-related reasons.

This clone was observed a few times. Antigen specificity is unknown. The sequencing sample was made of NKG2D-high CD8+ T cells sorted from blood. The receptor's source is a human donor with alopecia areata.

The CDR3: CSVVGGSGNTIYF. The CDR3 bases are TGCAGCGTTGTGGGGGGCTCTGGAAACACCATATATTTT. The genes are TRBV29-1 and TRBJ1-3, with a weak D call TRBD1 (5 bases). Trimming removed 4 bases at V and 0 bases at J, with 7 bases between. Germline V gene data show CDR1 as SQVTM and CDR2 as ANQGSEA. The CDR3 loop spans 13 amino acids.